This entry lists 7 T cell receptor beta chains sequenced from one sample in a study of vaccination and CD4 T cells after COVID-19. Treatment specified: roughly ten-day PBMC culture with coronavirus spike peptide pools or control peptides (ViraFEST assay). These receptors' antigens are unknown. Once obtained from cultured CD4+ T cells, the DNA was sequenced using the Oncomine TCR Beta short-read assay. Via MiXCR, TCRdb re-called the PCR reads, giving one row per CDR3 protein. In the table there are 20,000 to 25,000 distinct CDR3 sequences, roughly 40% of which are singletons. The source material was CD4+ T cells from blood, cultured in vitro, sampled before SARS-CoV-2 vaccination. All receptors derive from a human donor who received a COVID-19 vaccine.

The rearrangement uses TRBV19 and TRBJ1-2; the D is unclear. The CDR3 sequence is 13 residues long. Germline V CDR1 and CDR2: LNHDA, SQIVND (reference sequence). The V gene lost 0 bases and the J gene lost 5 bases, with 7 bases spanning the gap. This CDR3 reads CASSIDPGYGYTF. The CDR3 DNA is TGTGCCAGTAGTATAGATCCGGGATATGGCTACACCTTC.

This clonotype has more than one count but fewer than ten. The genes are TRBV19 and TRBJ1-2; perhaps TRBD1 as D (6 bases). V was clipped by 3 bases and J by 6 bases, with 17 bases between them. Germline V gives CDR1 LNHDA, CDR2 SQIVND (reference sequence). The CDR3 spans 15 residues. This CDR3 is CASSINSQGLDGYTF. Here the CDR3 DNA reads TGTGCCAGTAGTATCAACAGTCAGGGGCTGGATGGCTACACCTTC.

The chain employs TRBV7-2 and TRBJ1-2; 10 positions match TRBD1. With 4 bases clipped from V and 5 bases from J, the junction kept 7 bases outside the gene matches. CDR1 and CDR2 (germline): SGHTA, FQGNSA. CDR3 length: 15 residues. The CDR3 sequence: CASSSRTGGIYGYTF. CDR3 DNA sequence: TGTGCCAGCAGCTCTAGGACAGGGGGGATATATGGCTACACCTTC.

A single count supports this clonotype. The chain couples TRBV20-1 to TRBJ1-4; D is unclear. The CDR3 loop spans 15 amino acids. Per germline, CDR1 DFQATT and CDR2 SNEGSKA (reference sequence). The V gene lost 6 bases and the J gene lost 4 bases, with 18 bases spanning the gap. CDR3 region: CSAPAGRNLNEKLFF. CDR3 bases: TGCAGTGCCCCTGCCGGCAGGAACCTTAATGAAAAACTGTTTTTT.

This clonotype appeared a few times. V gene TRBV5-1 combines with J gene TRBJ1-2; 9 bases fit TRBD1. Germline lookup yields CDR1 SGHRS and CDR2 YFSETQ. The V and J ends lost 6 bases and 5 bases, in that order; junction bases with no gene match: 20. The CDR3 loop spans 18 amino acids. CDR3 sequence: CASTNPSGTGSLSYGYTF. The DNA for the CDR3 is TGCGCCAGCACTAACCCTTCCGGGACAGGGTCCCTTTCGTATGGCTACACCTTC.

The genes are TRBV5-5 and TRBJ1-1; weak D call: TRBD1 (5 bases). The germline V and J ends were trimmed by 4 bases and 5 bases, with 15 bases remaining between them. This CDR3 region has 14 residues. The germline gives CDR1 SGHKS, CDR2 YYEKEE (reference sequence). The CDR3 here is CASSRLGGGTEAFF. DNA for the CDR3: TGTGCCAGCAGCCGCCTCGGGGGAGGGACTGAAGCTTTCTTT.

The rearrangement links TRBV14 to TRBJ2-5; D not resolved. Looked up from germline, CDR1 is SGHDN and CDR2 is FVKESK. The CDR3 length is 14 residues. V was cut by 1 base and J by 3 bases, with 9 bases left in between. CDR3 sequence (DNA): TGTGCCAGCAGCCAAGTGACCTGGGAAGAGACCCAGTACTTC. Its protein is CASSQVTWEETQYF.